The clone carrying this T cell receptor (beta chain) was found a few times. The repertoire was sequenced with immunoSEQ multiplex PCR; TCRdb's copy has only in-frame clones and lacks some. The sample lists nearly 40,000 clones, just over 90% occurring once. This record comes from a study of T cell changes during pregnancy in multiple sclerosis. The ends were cut back, 1 base at V and 7 bases at J, with 8 bases in the middle. Germline V CDR1 and CDR2: SGHTA, FQGNSA. The CDR3 is made up of 13 amino acids. This receptor was identified in a female donor with multiple sclerosis, enrolled in a pregnancy study. Sequenced material: CD4+ T cells from peripheral blood mononuclear cells, taken in the third trimester of pregnancy. The chain employs TRBV7-2 and TRBJ1-5; D remains unclear. The CDR3 DNA reads TGTGCCAGCAGCTTAGGAGGGTGGCAGCCCCAGCATTTT. This translates into CASSLGGWQPQHF.